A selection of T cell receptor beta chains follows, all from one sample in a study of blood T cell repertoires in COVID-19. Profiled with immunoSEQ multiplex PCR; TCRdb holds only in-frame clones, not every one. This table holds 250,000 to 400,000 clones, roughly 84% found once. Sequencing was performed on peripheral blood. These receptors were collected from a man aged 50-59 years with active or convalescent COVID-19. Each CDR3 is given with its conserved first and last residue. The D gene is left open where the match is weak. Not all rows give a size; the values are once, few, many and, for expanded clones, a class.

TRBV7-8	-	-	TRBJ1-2	TGTGCCAGCAGCTTACGGGAGGGCCGGAGTACCTTAAGAGGCTACACCTTC	CASSLREGRSTLRGYTF
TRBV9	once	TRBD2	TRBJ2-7	TGTGCCAGCAGCGTGACGGGGGGGCAAGGCAACGAGCAGTACTTC	CASSVTGGQGNEQYF
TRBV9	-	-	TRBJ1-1	TGTGCCAGCAGCGCCCTTAATAGACAATCTGAAGCTTTCTTT	CASSALNRQSEAFF
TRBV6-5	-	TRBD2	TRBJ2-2	TGTGCCAGCTGCAAGGGACTAATCCGCACCGGGGAGCTGTTTTTT	CASCKGLIRTGELFF
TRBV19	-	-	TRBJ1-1	TGTGCCAGTAGTATAGGGGGCAGGGGCACTGAAGCTTTCTTT	CASSIGGRGTEAFF
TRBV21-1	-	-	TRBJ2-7	TGTGCCAGCAGCAACCGGACAGGGAAGAACGAGCAGTACTTC	CASSNRTGKNEQYF
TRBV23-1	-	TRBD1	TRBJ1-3	TGCGCCAGCAGTCAATCCTCCAGGGGGCTTAGAAACACCATATATTTT	CASSQSSRGLRNTIYF
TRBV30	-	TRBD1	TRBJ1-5	TGTGCCTGGAGCCCGACAGGGGGCAATCAGCCCCAGCATTTT	CAWSPTGGNQPQHF
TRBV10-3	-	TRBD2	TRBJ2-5	TGTGCCATCAGTGAGTCGAGGCTAGCGGGAACCCAAGAGACCCAGTACTTC	CAISESRLAGTQETQYF
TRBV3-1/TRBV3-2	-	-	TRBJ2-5	TGTGCCAGCAGCCAATATTTGGAGACCCAGTACTTC	CASSQYLETQYF
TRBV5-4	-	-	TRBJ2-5	TGTGCCAGCAGCACGCCACTCCAAGAGACCCAGTACTTC	CASSTPLQETQYF
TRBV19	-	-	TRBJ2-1	TGTGCCAGCCACCAACCGGAGACAGGCGATGAGCAGTTCTTC	CASHQPETGDEQFF
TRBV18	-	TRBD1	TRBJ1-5	TGTGCCAGCTCACACTCGACAGGGATCCAAAGCAATCAGCCCCAGCATTTT	CASSHSTGIQSNQPQHF
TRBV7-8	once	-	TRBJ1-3	TGTGCCAGCGGGCTATCTGGAAACACCATATATTTT	CASGLSGNTIYF
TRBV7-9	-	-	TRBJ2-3	TGTGCCAGCAGCATACTAGCCGGCACAGATACGCAGTATTTT	CASSILAGTDTQYF
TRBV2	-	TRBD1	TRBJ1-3	TGTGCCAGCATTCAAGACAGGGTTGAATTGGGAAACACCATATATTTT	CASIQDRVELGNTIYF
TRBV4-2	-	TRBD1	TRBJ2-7	TGTGCCAGCAGCCATTCCCGGACAGGGGACTACGAGCAGTACTTC	CASSHSRTGDYEQYF
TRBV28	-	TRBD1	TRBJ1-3	TGTGTCTCAGGGGGCTTCTCTGGAAACACCATATATTTT	CVSGGFSGNTIYF
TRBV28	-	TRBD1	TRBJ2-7	TGTGCCAGCAGTTTAGATTCAGGGGGTTCCGCCACCTACGAGCAGTACTTC	CASSLDSGGSATYEQYF
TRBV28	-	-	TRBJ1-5	TGTGCCAGCACCACCGAGGATGGCAATCAGCCCCAGCATTTT	CASTTEDGNQPQHF
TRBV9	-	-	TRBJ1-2	TGTGCCAGCAGCGTAGGCAGCGCCGGCAGGGATGGCTACACCTTC	CASSVGSAGRDGYTF
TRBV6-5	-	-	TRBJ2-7	TGTGCCAGCAGTTACCCGTCCGGGAGCGAGCAGTACTTC	CASSYPSGSEQYF
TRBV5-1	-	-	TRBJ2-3	TGCGCCAGCAGCGAACAGGGTTGGGGCACAGATACGCAGTATTTT	CASSEQGWGTDTQYF
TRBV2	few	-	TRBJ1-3	TGTGCCAGCAGTGATAGAAAGGGGGACACCATATATTTT	CASSDRKGDTIYF
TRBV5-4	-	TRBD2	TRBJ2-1	TGTGCCAGCAGCGTGATTAGCGGGAGGAGGACCTACAATGAGCAGTTCTTC	CASSVISGRRTYNEQFF
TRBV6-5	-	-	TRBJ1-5	TGTGCCAGCAGCCTAGACAGGCTGGGCAATCAGCCCCAGCATTTT	CASSLDRLGNQPQHF
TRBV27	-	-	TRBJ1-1	TGTGCCAGCAGTCCGTACCTTACTCTTTTTGAGGGCACTGAAGCTTTCTTT	CASSPYLTLFEGTEAFF
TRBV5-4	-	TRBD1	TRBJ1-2	TGTGCCAGCAGCTTGGCTTACTCGGGACAGAGCTATGGCTACACCTTC	CASSLAYSGQSYGYTF
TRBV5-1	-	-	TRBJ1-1	TGCGCCAGCCAAATTGGGCACAGGGAGAGTACTGAAGCTTTCTTT	CASQIGHRESTEAFF
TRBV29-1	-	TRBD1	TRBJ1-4	TGCAGCGCCGCCGGGACAGATAATGAAAAACTGTTTTTT	CSAAGTDNEKLFF
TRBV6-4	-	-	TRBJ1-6	TGTGCCAGCAGTGATCGGCAGGGAGGTTCACCCCTCCACTTT	CASSDRQGGSPLHF
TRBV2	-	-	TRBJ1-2	TGTGCCAGCAGTGTCGACAGTTACGTCTATGGCTACACCTTC	CASSVDSYVYGYTF
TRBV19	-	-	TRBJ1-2	TGTGCCAGTAATACAGGGAGAATGGATGGCTACACCTTC	CASNTGRMDGYTF
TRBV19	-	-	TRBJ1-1	TGTGCCAGTACTAAATCGATGAGGACTGAAGCTTTCTTT	CASTKSMRTEAFF